The 8 T cell receptor beta chains presented below share a single source sample, sequenced in a study of T-cell reconstitution after alpha-beta-depleted transplantation in children (dated by TCRdb to 2016 to 2018). What this sample's treatment or condition label stands for: allogeneic hematopoietic cell transplantation with graft depleted of TCRalphabeta T cells and CD19 B cells. The library came from PCR. The sample was run on an Illumina HiSeq 2500. Molecular barcoding was employed in the preparation of TCR libraries, with unique molecular identifiers being used to normalize TCRbeta repertoire quantification. The public reads were reprocessed in TCRdb via fastp at Q25 and MiXCR, keeping in-frame beta chains. All rows with the same CDR3 protein become a single entry with the most common DNA and genes. The sample includes roughly 180,000 distinct CDR3 sequences, with over 8.5% observed a single time. Roughly 13% of the sample is taken by the ten largest.

Material: PBMCs, obtained before TCRalphabeta/CD19-depleted stem cell transplant. The receptors derive from a boy younger than 10 with acute myeloid leukemia, due to receive a stem cell transplant.

In its sample, this clonotype was seen many times. The rearrangement joins TRBV28 to TRBJ2-1, with 7 bases matching TRBD1. Per germline, CDR1 MDHEN and CDR2 SYDVKM. The CDR3 is 15 residues long. V shed 5 bases, J shed 8 bases, and the junction held 12 bases outside the gene matches. The CDR3 DNA follows: TGTGCCAGCAGTCACGGGACAGCGACTTGGGATGAGCAGTTCTTC. This gives the protein CASSHGTATWDEQFF.

Regarding this clonotype: A much larger clone differs from this one at a single base, so this may be a read error. V is TRBV29-1 and J is TRBJ1-2; D is perhaps TRBD1 (6 bases). The CDR3 totals 12 residues. Germline CDR1 is SQVTM and CDR2 is ANQGSEA. CDR3 DNA: TGCAGCGGCAGGGGCTCTAACTATGGCGACACCTTC. It encodes CSGRGSNYGDTF.

This clonotype was seen ten or more times. The rearrangement joins TRBV28 to TRBJ2-1; 9 positions match TRBD1. This CDR3 has 14 amino acids. V trimming: 6 bases; J trimming: 8 bases; junction bases outside the gene matches: 8. Germline CDR1 reads MDHEN; CDR2 reads SYDVKM. In DNA form, the CDR3 reads TGTGCCAGCAGGCGGGACAGGGATCATTATGAGCAGTTCTTC. Protein sequence: CASRRDRDHYEQFF.

This clonotype was recorded at least ten times. Germline and junction disagree at one end, which may indicate a read error. The chain links TRBV7-7 to TRBJ2-5; 7 nucleotides align to TRBD2. The germline V gene encodes CDR1 SSHAT and CDR2 FNYEAQ (reference sequence). This CDR3 region has 13 residues. As DNA, the CDR3 is TGTGCTAGCAGCTCAGGGAGGGTTGAGACCCAGTACTTC. The encoded protein is CASSSGRVETQYF. Full variable domain (remainder filled in from reference TRBV7-7 and TRBJ2-5): GAGVSQSPRYKVTKRGQDVTLRCDPISSHATLYWYQQALGQGPEFLTYFNYEAQPDKSGLPSDRFSAERPEGSISTLTIQRTEQRDSAMYRCASSSGRVETQYFGPGTRLLVL.

This clonotype was found many times. This chain joins TRBV11-2 and TRBJ2-7; D is undetermined. Trimming shortened V by 5 bases and J by 3 bases, and 14 bases separated the two germline ends. The CDR3 spans 14 residues. The V gene's germline CDR1 is SGHAT and CDR2 FQNNGV. CDR3: CASSLGRVFYEQYV. As DNA, the CDR3 is TGTGCCAGCAGCCTCGGACGGGTGTTCTACGAGCAGTACGTC.

This clonotype showed up many times. This sequence joins TRBV7-3 and TRBJ1-1, with 7 bases lining up with TRBD1. Germline trimming cut 5 bases from V and 3 bases from J; bases unmatched to any gene: 6. The CDR3 sequence is 14 residues long. Germline V gene lookup returns CDR1 SGHTA and CDR2 FQGTGA. The CDR3 coding sequence is TGTGCCAGCAGCGCAGACGACAGGGACACTGAAGCTTTCTTT. This gives the protein CASSADDRDTEAFF. The whole variable domain, filled in from reference TRBV7-3 and TRBJ1-1, reads GAGVSQTPSNKVTEKGKYVELRCDPISGHTALYWYRQSLGQGPEFLIYFQGTGAADDSGLPNDRFFAVRPEGSVSTLKIQRTERGDSAVYLCASSADDRDTEAFFGQGTRLTVV.

This clonotype was recorded at least ten times. This sequence joins TRBV12-3 or TRBV12-4 and TRBJ1-1; no reliable D call. V lost 6 bases to trimming and J lost 0 bases, with 11 bases between them. The length of the CDR3 is 14 residues. CDR3 residues: CASRRELMNTEAFF. Written as DNA, the CDR3 is TGTGCCAGCAGGAGGGAACTCATGAACACTGAAGCTTTCTTT.

This clonotype was seen ten or more times. The chain carries TRBV7-9 and TRBJ1-1; maybe TRBD1 (6 bases). Germline loops: CDR1 SEHNR, CDR2 FQNEAQ (reference sequence). The V end was cut by 5 bases, the J end by 5 bases, with 21 bases between. CDR3 size: 16 residues. The CDR3 DNA sequence: TGTGCCAGCAGCACCTTCGGGGGTCGCACAGGGACTGAAGCTTTCTTT. Translation gives CASSTFGGRTGTEAFF.